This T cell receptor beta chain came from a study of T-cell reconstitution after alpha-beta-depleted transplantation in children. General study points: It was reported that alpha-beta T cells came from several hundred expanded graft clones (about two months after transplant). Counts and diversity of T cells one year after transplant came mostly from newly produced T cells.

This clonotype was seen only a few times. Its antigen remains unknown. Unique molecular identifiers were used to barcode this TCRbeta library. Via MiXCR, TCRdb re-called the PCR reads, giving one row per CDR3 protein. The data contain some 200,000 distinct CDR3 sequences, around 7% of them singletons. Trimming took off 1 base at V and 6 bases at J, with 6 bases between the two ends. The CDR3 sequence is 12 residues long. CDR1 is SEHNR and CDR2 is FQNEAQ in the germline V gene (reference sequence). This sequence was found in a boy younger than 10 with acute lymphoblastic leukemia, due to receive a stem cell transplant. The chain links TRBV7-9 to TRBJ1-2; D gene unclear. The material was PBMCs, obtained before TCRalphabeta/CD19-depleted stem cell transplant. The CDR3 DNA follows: TGTGCCAGCAGCTTAGAAGGGCATGGCTACACCTTC. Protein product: CASSLEGHGYTF.